The rows below give T cell receptor beta chains drawn from one sample of a study of cytomegalovirus exposure and HLA in healthy donors. Some clones are missing from TCRdb's copy, which holds only in-frame ones; the method was immunoSEQ multiplex PCR. The sample carries tens of thousands of clones, more than 60% recorded once. Sequencing was done on a sample of PBMCs. The receptor set was obtained from a man under 40 in good health and CMV-seronegative. The CDR3 runs from the conserved cysteine through the conserved F or W. The D gene is left open where the match is weak. The listing skips clone size in some rows; elsewhere it reads once, few, many or a size class.

CDR3aa: CASTLDSPRRSEAFF
CDR3nt: TGTGCCAGCACCTTGGACAGTCCCCGTAGGTCTGAAGCTTTCTTT
v_gene: TRBV6-1
j_gene: TRBJ1-1
abundance: -
d_gene: -

CDR3aa: CASSSTGGSNEKLFF
CDR3nt: TGTGCCAGCAGCTCTACAGGGGGGTCTAATGAAAAACTGTTTTTT
v_gene: TRBV7-8
j_gene: TRBJ1-4
abundance: -
d_gene: TRBD1

CDR3aa: CASSQESGQGPYEQYF
CDR3nt: TGTGCCAGCAGCCAAGAATCGGGACAGGGACCCTACGAGCAGTACTTC
v_gene: TRBV4-2
j_gene: TRBJ2-7
abundance: -
d_gene: TRBD1

CDR3aa: CASSRTSGKETQYF
CDR3nt: TGTGCCAGCAGCCGGACTAGCGGTAAAGAGACCCAGTACTTC
v_gene: TRBV14
j_gene: TRBJ2-5
abundance: -
d_gene: TRBD2

CDR3aa: CASSLKSGQNYGYTF
CDR3nt: TGTGCCAGCAGCTTAAAGAGCGGACAGAACTATGGCTACACCTTC
v_gene: TRBV7-9
j_gene: TRBJ1-2
abundance: -
d_gene: -

CDR3aa: CASSQTGWDGYTF
CDR3nt: TGTGCCAGCAGCCAGACAGGGTGGGATGGCTACACCTTC
v_gene: TRBV14
j_gene: TRBJ1-2
abundance: -
d_gene: TRBD1

CDR3aa: CASSARPRAGETQYF
CDR3nt: TGTGCCAGCAGCGCCAGACCCAGGGCTGGGGAGACCCAGTACTTC
v_gene: TRBV6-1
j_gene: TRBJ2-5
abundance: -
d_gene: -

CDR3aa: CASGTGGLHGYTF
CDR3nt: TGTGCCAGCGGGACAGGGGGCTTACATGGCTACACCTTC
v_gene: TRBV6-1
j_gene: TRBJ1-2
abundance: few
d_gene: TRBD1

CDR3aa: CASSLKGTGGGNTIYF
CDR3nt: TGTGCCAGCAGTTTAAAGGGGACAGGGGGTGGAAACACCATATATTTT
v_gene: TRBV2
j_gene: TRBJ1-3
abundance: once
d_gene: TRBD1

CDR3aa: CASSPTGGTNTGELFF
CDR3nt: TGTGCCAGCAGCCCAACGGGGGGAACGAACACCGGGGAGCTGTTTTTT
v_gene: TRBV7-6
j_gene: TRBJ2-2
abundance: -
d_gene: TRBD2

CDR3aa: CASSLGQANEKLFF
CDR3nt: TGTGCCAGCAGCCTGGGACAGGCTAATGAAAAACTGTTTTTT
v_gene: TRBV5-5
j_gene: TRBJ1-4
abundance: -
d_gene: TRBD1

CDR3aa: CASSVGIDRGGNTIYF
CDR3nt: TGTGCCAGCAGCGTAGGAATCGACAGGGGAGGAAACACCATATATTTT
v_gene: TRBV9
j_gene: TRBJ1-3
abundance: -
d_gene: TRBD1

CDR3aa: CASSFRGQGATGSNQPQHF
CDR3nt: TGTGCCAGCAGCTTTAGGGGACAGGGGGCGACGGGGAGCAATCAGCCCCAGCATTTT
v_gene: TRBV7-8
j_gene: TRBJ1-5
abundance: -
d_gene: TRBD1

CDR3aa: CASSDLGQGNSPLHF
CDR3nt: TGTGCCAGCAGCGACCTGGGACAGGGAAATTCACCCCTCCACTTT
v_gene: TRBV7-9
j_gene: TRBJ1-6
abundance: -
d_gene: TRBD1

CDR3aa: CTSILQECTDTQYF
CDR3nt: TGCACCAGCATCTTACAGGAGTGCACAGATACGCAGTATTTT
v_gene: TRBV1
j_gene: TRBJ2-3
abundance: -
d_gene: -

CDR3aa: CASSQGTVSGNTIYF
CDR3nt: TGTGCCAGCAGCCAAGGGACAGTCTCTGGAAACACCATATATTTT
v_gene: TRBV6-1
j_gene: TRBJ1-3
abundance: -
d_gene: TRBD1

CDR3aa: CASSVAFDPGYGYTF
CDR3nt: TGTGCCAGCAGCGTAGCGTTTGATCCGGGCTATGGCTACACCTTC
v_gene: TRBV9
j_gene: TRBJ1-2
abundance: -
d_gene: -